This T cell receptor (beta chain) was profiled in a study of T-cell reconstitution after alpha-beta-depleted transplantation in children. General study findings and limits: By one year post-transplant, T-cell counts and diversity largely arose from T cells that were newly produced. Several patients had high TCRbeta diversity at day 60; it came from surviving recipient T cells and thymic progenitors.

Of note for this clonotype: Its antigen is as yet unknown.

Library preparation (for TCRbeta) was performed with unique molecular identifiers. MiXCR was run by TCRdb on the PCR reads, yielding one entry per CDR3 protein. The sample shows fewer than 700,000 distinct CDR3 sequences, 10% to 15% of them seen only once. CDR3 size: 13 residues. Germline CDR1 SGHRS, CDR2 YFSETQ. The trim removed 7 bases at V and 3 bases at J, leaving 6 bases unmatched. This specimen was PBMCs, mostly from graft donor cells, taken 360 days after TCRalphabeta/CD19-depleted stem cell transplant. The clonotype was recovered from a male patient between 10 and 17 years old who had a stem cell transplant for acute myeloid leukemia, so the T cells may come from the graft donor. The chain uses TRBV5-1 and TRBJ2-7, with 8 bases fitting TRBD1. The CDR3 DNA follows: TGCGCCAGCCACCGGGACAGGTTCTACGAGCAGTACTTC. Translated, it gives CASHRDRFYEQYF.